This entry lists 2 T cell receptor beta chains sequenced from one sample in a study of T cell responses to AZD1222 COVID-19 vaccine. Clones were sequenced by immunoSEQ multiplex PCR, and TCRdb holds only the in-frame ones, with some missing. The table records about 140,000 clones, nearly 95% of them present only once. The specimen comprised peripheral blood, sampled 28 days after the second AZD1222 dose. These receptors were taken from an adult who received the AZD1222 COVID-19 vaccine.

The V call is TRBV12-3 or TRBV12-4, the J call TRBJ1-1; TRBD1 might be the D (6 bases). V shed 7 bases and J shed 1 base, with 10 bases lying between them. The CDR3 contains 13 residues. This CDR3 reads CASNVGQNTEAFF. The CDR3 nucleotides read TGTGCCAGCAACGTGGGACAGAACACTGAAGCTTTCTTT.

V is TRBV27 and J is TRBJ2-1; 7 bases fit TRBD1. This CDR3 region has 15 residues. V shed 7 bases, J shed 1 base, and the junction held 7 bases outside the gene matches. Germline CDR1 reads MNHEY; CDR2 reads SMNVEV (reference sequence). CDR3 nucleotide sequence: TGTGCCAGCACCCGGGGACAGCATTCCTACAATGAGCAGTTCTTC. Its translation is CASTRGQHSYNEQFF.